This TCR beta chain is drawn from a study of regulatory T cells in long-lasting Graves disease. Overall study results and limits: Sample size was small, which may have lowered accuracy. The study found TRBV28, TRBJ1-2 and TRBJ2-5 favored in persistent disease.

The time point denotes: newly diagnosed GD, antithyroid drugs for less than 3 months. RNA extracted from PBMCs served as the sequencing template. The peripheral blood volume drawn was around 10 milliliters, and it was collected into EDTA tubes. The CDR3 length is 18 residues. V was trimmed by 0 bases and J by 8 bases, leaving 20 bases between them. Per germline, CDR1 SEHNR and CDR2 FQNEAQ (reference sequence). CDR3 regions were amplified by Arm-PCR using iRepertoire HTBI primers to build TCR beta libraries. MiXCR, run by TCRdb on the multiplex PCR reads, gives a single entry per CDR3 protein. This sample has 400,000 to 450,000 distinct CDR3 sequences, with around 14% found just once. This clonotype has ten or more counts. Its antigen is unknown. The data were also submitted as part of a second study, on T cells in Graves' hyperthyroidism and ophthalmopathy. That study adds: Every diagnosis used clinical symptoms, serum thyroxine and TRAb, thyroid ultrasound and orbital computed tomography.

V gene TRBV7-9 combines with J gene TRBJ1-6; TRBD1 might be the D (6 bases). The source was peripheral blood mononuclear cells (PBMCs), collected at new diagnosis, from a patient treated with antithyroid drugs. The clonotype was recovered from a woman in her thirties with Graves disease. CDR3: CASSLATYRTVEHSPLHF. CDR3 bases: TGTGCCAGCAGCTTAGCGACATACAGGACAGTAGAACATTCACCCCTCCACTTT.